Presented here are 24 T cell receptor beta chains from one specimen sequenced in a study of radiation and T cells in renal cell carcinoma. Specified time point: blood 4 weeks post-SBRT, at nephrectomy. Treatment indicated: 15 Gy SBRT to primary tumor, nephrectomy 4 weeks later. Assay: immunoSEQ multiplex PCR; the TCRdb copy retains only in-frame clones and omits some. Of some 150,000 clones in the sample, around nine tenths are singletons; the top ten hold under 20%. The specimen was blood, collected from a patient whose treatment included radiotherapy and nephrectomy. These receptors came from a woman aged 50 to 60 with renal cell carcinoma.

This clone has just one count. CDR3 DNA sequence: TGCGCCAGCAGGGACAGGTTTAATAATTCACCCCTCCACTTT. This gives the protein CASRDRFNNSPLHF. The chain joins TRBV5-1 to TRBJ1-6; 7 bases fit TRBD1. Trimming cost V 5 bases and J 5 bases; bases outside gene matches: 4. The germline V gene has CDR1 SGHRS and CDR2 YFSETQ. The CDR3 sequence is 14 residues long.

The rearrangement links TRBV18 to TRBJ2-2; D uncertain. CDR1 KGHSH and CDR2 LQKENI come from the germline V gene. Trimming shortened V by 2 bases and J by 4 bases, and 11 bases separated the two germline ends. There are 15 residues in the CDR3. The CDR3: CASSPKSRATGELFF. CDR3 sequence (DNA): TGTGCCAGCTCACCAAAAAGTAGGGCCACCGGGGAGCTGTTTTTT. Full variable domain (rest looked up from reference TRBV18 and TRBJ2-2): NAGVMQNPRHLVRRRGQEARLRCSPMKGHSHVYWYRQLPEEGLKFMVYLQKENIIDESGMPKERFSAEFPKEGPSILRIQQVVRGDSAAYFCASSPKSRATGELFFGEGSRLTVL.

The V gene is TRBV9, the J gene TRBJ2-3; no reliable D call. Trimming took 4 bases from V and 2 from J, leaving 8 bases between them. Germline-derived CDR1 and CDR2 are SGDLS and YYNGEE. The CDR3 extends over 13 amino acids. CDR3: CASSTPHTDTQYF. The DNA of the CDR3 is TGTGCCAGCAGCACACCTCACACAGATACGCAGTATTTT.

This clone has more than one count but fewer than ten. This CDR3 is CASSLTYYGYTF. The CDR3 DNA reads as TGTGCCAGCAGCTTAACATACTATGGCTACACCTTC. This chain uses TRBV7-9 with TRBJ1-2; D is unresolved. CDR1 and CDR2 (germline): SEHNR, FQNEAQ (reference sequence). The CDR3 has 12 amino acids. V shed 2 bases and J shed 3 bases, with 4 bases lying between them.

CDR3 residues: CASSKNPGQPNTGELFF. In DNA form, the CDR3 reads TGCGCCAGCAGCAAGAATCCGGGACAGCCGAACACCGGGGAGCTGTTTTTT. The chain combines TRBV5-1 with TRBJ2-2, with 7 nucleotides matching TRBD1. V shed 4 bases, J shed 0 bases, and the junction held 9 bases outside the gene matches. Germline CDR1 is SGHRS and CDR2 is YFSETQ. CDR3 size: 17 residues.

The chain is built from TRBV29-1 and TRBJ2-5; D perhaps matches TRBD1 (5 bases). CDR3 length equals 13 residues. The V gene lost 2 bases and the J gene lost 4 bases, with 11 bases spanning the gap. The germline gives CDR1 SQVTM, CDR2 ANQGSEA. CDR3 DNA: TGCAGCGTTGAAAGGTGGGGCGCAGAGACCCAGTACTTC. It translates to CSVERWGAETQYF.

This chain links TRBV7-9 with TRBJ2-3; tentatively, D is TRBD1 (5 bases). Trimming took off 1 base at V and 1 base at J, with 9 bases between the two ends. The CDR3 length is 15 residues. Germline V lookup: CDR1 SEHNR, CDR2 FQNEAQ (reference sequence). The CDR3 loop is CASSLGGGGTDTQYF. Written as DNA, the CDR3 is TGTGCCAGCAGCTTAGGGGGCGGAGGCACAGATACGCAGTATTTT.

This clone was detected only a few times. J is TRBJ2-1 and V is TRBV20-1; the D is unclear. Germline V CDR1 and CDR2: DFQATT, SNEGSKA (reference sequence). This CDR3 is 11 amino acids long. Trimming took off 4 bases at V and 9 bases at J, with 10 bases between the two ends. In DNA form, the CDR3 reads TGCAGTGCTAAAGGGTCGGGTGAGCAGTTCTTC. Protein sequence: CSAKGSGEQFF.

J is TRBJ1-4 and V is TRBV14, with D unclear. Per the germline V gene, CDR1 is SGHDN and CDR2 is FVKESK. With 4 bases removed from V and 3 bases from J, the gap between germline ends came to 6 bases. CDR3 length: 13 residues. The CDR3 DNA reads as TGTGCCAGCAGCCGGGGATCTAATGAAAAACTGTTTTTT. Translating it yields CASSRGSNEKLFF.

V gene TRBV6-6 combines with J gene TRBJ2-3, with TRBD1 identical over 8 bases. This CDR3 region has 15 residues. The J segment lost 5 bases and the V segment lost 2 bases, leaving 6 bases of the junction unmatched. From germline, CDR1 is MNHNY and CDR2 SVGAGI (reference sequence). CDR3 region: CASSYPTGAIDTQYF. The CDR3 DNA sequence: TGTGCCAGCAGTTACCCGACAGGGGCGATAGATACGCAGTATTTT.

V and J are TRBV7-2 and TRBJ2-4; the D gene is possibly TRBD2 (5 bases). This CDR3 spans 12 amino acids. Germline loops: CDR1 SGHTA, CDR2 FQGNSA. V was pared by 2 bases and J by 9 bases, with 8 bases between. The CDR3 loop reads CASSLSGVIQYF. The CDR3 coding sequence is TGTGCCAGCAGCTTATCCGGGGTCATTCAGTACTTC.

J is TRBJ2-7 and V is TRBV5-1, with D unclear. The CDR3 contains 13 residues. With 0 bases removed from V and 3 bases from J, the gap between germline ends came to 7 bases. From germline, CDR1 is SGHRS and CDR2 YFSETQ. In DNA form, the CDR3 reads TGCGCCAGCAGCTTGGTGTACTACTACGAGCAGTACTTC. Translating gives CASSLVYYYEQYF. Looking up the rest from reference TRBV5-1 and TRBJ2-7 gives the full variable domain: KAGVTQTPRYLIKTRGQQVTLSCSPISGHRSVSWYQQTPGQGLQFLFEYFSETQRNKGNFPGRFSGRQFSNSRSEMNVSTLELGDSALYLCASSLVYYYEQYFGPGTRLTVT.

The chain is built from TRBV9 and TRBJ1-6; 7 positions match TRBD1. The V gene end was trimmed by 3 bases and the J gene end by 11 bases; junction bases not matched to a gene: 8. Germline V CDR1 and CDR2: SGDLS, YYNGEE. The CDR3 runs to 14 residues. CDR3 amino acids: CASSDRGGGTPLHF. Here the CDR3 DNA reads TGTGCCAGCAGCGACAGGGGAGGGGGGACACCCCTCCACTTT. The complete variable domain, with remaining parts taken from reference TRBV9 and TRBJ1-6, reads DSGVTQTPKHLITATGQRVTLRCSPRSGDLSVYWYQQSLDQGLQFLIQYYNGEERAKGNILERFSAQQFPDLHSELNLSSLELGDSALYFCASSDRGGGTPLHFGNGTRLTVT.

This chain joins TRBV27 and TRBJ2-7; 7 bases fit TRBD1. This CDR3 is built from 13 residues. With 6 bases clipped from V and 0 bases from J, the junction kept 2 bases outside the gene matches. Germline CDR1 reads MNHEY; CDR2 reads SMNVEV (reference sequence). Here the CDR3 DNA reads TGTGCCAGCAGCCGGGACAGCTCCTACGAGCAGTACTTC. Translated: CASSRDSSYEQYF.

The chain is built from TRBV18 and TRBJ1-4; a possible D gene is TRBD1 (5 bases). The V and J ends lost 4 bases and 4 bases respectively, with 16 bases between them. CDR3 length: 16 residues. Germline CDR1 reads KGHSH; CDR2 reads LQKENI. The CDR3: CASSREPGRLNEKLFF. CDR3 nucleotide sequence: TGTGCCAGCTCACGCGAGCCAGGGAGACTTAATGAAAAACTGTTTTTT.

This clone was counted a few times. This chain connects TRBV19 to TRBJ1-5; no firm D call. V lost 1 base, J lost 1 base, and 8 bases lay in between. The CDR3 loop spans 15 amino acids. Per germline, CDR1 LNHDA and CDR2 SQIVND (reference sequence). CDR3: CASSIVSESNQPQHF. The CDR3 nucleotides read TGTGCCAGTAGTATAGTCTCCGAAAGCAATCAGCCCCAGCATTTT.

The rearrangement uses TRBV18 and TRBJ1-6; possible D gene TRBD1, 6 bases. There are 14 residues in the CDR3. The V end lost 3 bases, the J end lost 5 bases, and 8 bases lay between the germline ends. Germline V gives CDR1 KGHSH, CDR2 LQKENI. CDR3 DNA: TGTGCCAGCTCACCGGACAGAAATAATTCACCCCTCCACTTT. Encoded protein: CASSPDRNNSPLHF.

V is TRBV7-2 and J is TRBJ2-3, with a tentative D call TRBD2 (5 bases). Germline CDR1 SGHTA, CDR2 FQGNSA. The CDR3 consists of 12 residues. Trimming removed 4 bases from V and 8 bases from J, with 10 bases in between. The CDR3 here is CASSSDEGTQYF. CDR3 DNA sequence: TGTGCCAGCAGCTCCGATGAGGGTACGCAGTATTTT. The entire variable domain, with the rest obtained from reference TRBV7-2 and TRBJ2-3, is as follows: GAGVSQSPSNKVTEKGKDVELRCDPISGHTALYWYRQSLGQGLEFLIYFQGNSAPDKSGLPSDRFSAERTGGSVSTLTIQRTQQEDSAVYLCASSSDEGTQYFGPGTRLTVL.

This clone occurred once. The rearrangement uses TRBV10-3 and TRBJ1-1; D is unclear. Germline assignment: CDR1 ENHRY and CDR2 SYGVKD. CDR3 size: 13 residues. V gave up 4 bases and J gave up 6 bases, with 12 bases separating them. DNA for the CDR3: TGTGCCATCAGTGTGGAGGTTGGCGCTGAAGCTTTCTTT. Translating it yields CAISVEVGAEAFF.

This chain connects TRBV18 to TRBJ2-7, with 7 nucleotides matching TRBD2. CDR3 length equals 16 residues. The germline V gene encodes CDR1 KGHSH and CDR2 LQKENI. V lost 1 base and J lost 0; bases outside the gene matches: 6. The CDR3 loop reads CASSPRGSGRSYEQYF. CDR3 sequence (DNA): TGTGCCAGCTCACCACGCGGTAGCGGGCGCTCCTACGAGCAGTACTTC.

This chain joins TRBV14 and TRBJ2-6; maybe TRBD1 (6 bases). This CDR3 is 18 amino acids long. Trimming took 4 bases from V and 0 from J, leaving 16 bases between them. Germline CDR1 and CDR2: SGHDN and FVKESK. The CDR3 sequence: CASSLLTGGGSGANVLTF. CDR3 in DNA: TGTGCCAGCAGCCTACTGACAGGAGGAGGCTCTGGGGCCAACGTCCTGACTTTC.

This clone was recorded many times. This chain connects TRBV15 to TRBJ2-4, with D perhaps matching TRBD2 (6 bases). Trimming pared 0 bases from V and 9 bases from J, leaving 15 bases between. From germline, CDR1 is LNHNV and CDR2 YYDKDF (reference sequence). The CDR3 has 15 amino acids. In DNA form, the CDR3 reads TGTGCCACCAGCAGAGATAGTGGGGGGTCGAGCATTCAGTACTTC. Its translation: CATSRDSGGSSIQYF.

A remark on this clone: At the DNA level, this CDR3 is encoded by other sequences in the same sample as well. The chain joins TRBV7-9 to TRBJ1-5; D is undetermined. The germline V gene encodes CDR1 SEHNR and CDR2 FQNEAQ (reference sequence). The CDR3 is made up of 13 amino acids. Trimming removed 1 base from V and 5 bases from J, with 6 bases in between. The CDR3 nucleotides are TGTGCCAGCAGCTTAGGGGAATATCAGCCCCAGCATTTT. Protein sequence: CASSLGEYQPQHF.

V gene TRBV16 combines with J gene TRBJ1-2; no firm D call. Germline V lookup: CDR1 KGHSY, CDR2 FQNENV. V was cut by 4 bases and J by 7 bases, with 10 bases left in between. The CDR3 has 12 residues. The CDR3 spells CASSPPGSGYTF. For the CDR3, the DNA is TGTGCCAGCAGCCCACCCGGGAGTGGCTACACCTTC.